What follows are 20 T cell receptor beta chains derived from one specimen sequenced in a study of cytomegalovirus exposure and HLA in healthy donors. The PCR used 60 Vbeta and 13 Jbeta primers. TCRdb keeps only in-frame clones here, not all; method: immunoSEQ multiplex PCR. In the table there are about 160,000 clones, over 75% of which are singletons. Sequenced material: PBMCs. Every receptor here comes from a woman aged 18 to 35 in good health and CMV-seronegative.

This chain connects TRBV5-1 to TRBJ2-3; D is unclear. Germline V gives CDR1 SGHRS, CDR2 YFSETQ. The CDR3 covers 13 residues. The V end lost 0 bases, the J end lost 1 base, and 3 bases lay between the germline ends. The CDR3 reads CASSLVGTDTQYF. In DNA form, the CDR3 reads TGCGCCAGCAGCTTGGTCGGCACAGATACGCAGTATTTT. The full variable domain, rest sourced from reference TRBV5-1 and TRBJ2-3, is KAGVTQTPRYLIKTRGQQVTLSCSPISGHRSVSWYQQTPGQGLQFLFEYFSETQRNKGNFPGRFSGRQFSNSRSEMNVSTLELGDSALYLCASSLVGTDTQYFGPGTRLTVL.

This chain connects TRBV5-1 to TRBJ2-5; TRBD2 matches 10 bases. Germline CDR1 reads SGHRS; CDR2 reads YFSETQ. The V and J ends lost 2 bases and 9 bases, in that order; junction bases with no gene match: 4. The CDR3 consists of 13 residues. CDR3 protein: CASSFGLAGAQYF. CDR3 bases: TGCGCCAGCAGCTTCGGCCTAGCGGGAGCCCAGTACTTC.

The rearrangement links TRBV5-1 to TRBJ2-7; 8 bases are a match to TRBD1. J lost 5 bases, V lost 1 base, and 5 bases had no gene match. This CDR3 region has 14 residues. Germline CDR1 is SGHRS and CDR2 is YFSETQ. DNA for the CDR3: TGCGCCAGCAGCTTGCGCGACAGGGGCCACGAGCAGTACTTC. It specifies CASSLRDRGHEQYF.

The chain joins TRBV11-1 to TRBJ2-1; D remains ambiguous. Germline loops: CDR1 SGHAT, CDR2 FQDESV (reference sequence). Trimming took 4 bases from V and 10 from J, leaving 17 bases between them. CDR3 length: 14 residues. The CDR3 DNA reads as TGTGCCAGCAGCTACCCGGCTGAAGCTAGGGAGCAGTTCTTC. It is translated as CASSYPAEAREQFF.

CDR3 coding DNA: TGTGCCAGTGGACCGTCACTCGGGGGGCCTTTCGCGGGGGATACGCAGTATTTT. Its translation is CASGPSLGGPFAGDTQYF. J is TRBJ2-3 and V is TRBV19; a weak D match, TRBD2 (7 bases). The CDR3 is 18 residues long. The germline V and J ends were trimmed by 8 bases and 6 bases, with 30 bases remaining between them. Germline V CDR1 and CDR2: LNHDA, SQIVND (reference sequence).

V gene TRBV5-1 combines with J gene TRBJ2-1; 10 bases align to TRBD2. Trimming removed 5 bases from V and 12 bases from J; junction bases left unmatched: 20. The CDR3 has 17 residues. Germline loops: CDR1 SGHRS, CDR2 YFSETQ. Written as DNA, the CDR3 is TGCGCCAGCAGTTCGATAATAGCGGGAGGTCCCAGTAGGGGGCAGTTCTTC. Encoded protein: CASSSIIAGGPSRGQFF.

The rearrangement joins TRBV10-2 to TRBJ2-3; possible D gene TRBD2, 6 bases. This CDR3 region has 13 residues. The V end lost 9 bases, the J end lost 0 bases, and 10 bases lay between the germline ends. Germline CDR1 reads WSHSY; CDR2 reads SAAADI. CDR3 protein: CASRDSSTDTQYF. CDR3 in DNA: TGCGCCAGTCGGGACTCAAGCACAGATACGCAGTATTTT.

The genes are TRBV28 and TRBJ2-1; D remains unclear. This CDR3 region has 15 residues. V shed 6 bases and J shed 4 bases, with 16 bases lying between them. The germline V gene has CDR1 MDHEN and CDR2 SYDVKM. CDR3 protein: CASRPQRSAYNEQFF. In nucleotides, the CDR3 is TGTGCCAGCAGGCCCCAGAGAAGCGCGTACAATGAGCAGTTCTTC.

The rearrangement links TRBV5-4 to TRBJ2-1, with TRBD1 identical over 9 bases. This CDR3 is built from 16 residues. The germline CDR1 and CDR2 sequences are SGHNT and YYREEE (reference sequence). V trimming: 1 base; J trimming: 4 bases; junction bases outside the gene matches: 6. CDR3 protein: CASSLIQGASYNEQFF. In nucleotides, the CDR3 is TGTGCCAGCAGCTTGATACAGGGGGCTTCGTACAATGAGCAGTTCTTC.

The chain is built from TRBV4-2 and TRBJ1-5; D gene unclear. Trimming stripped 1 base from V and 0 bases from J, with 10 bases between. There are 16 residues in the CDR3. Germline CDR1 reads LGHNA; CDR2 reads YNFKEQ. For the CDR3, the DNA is TGTGCCAGCAGCCAAGCGGCGGGGTATAGCAATCAGCCCCAGCATTTT. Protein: CASSQAAGYSNQPQHF.

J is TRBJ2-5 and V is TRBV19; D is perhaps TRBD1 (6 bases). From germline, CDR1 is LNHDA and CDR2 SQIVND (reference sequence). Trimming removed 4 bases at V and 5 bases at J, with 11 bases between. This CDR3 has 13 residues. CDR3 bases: TGTGCCAGTAGTAACAGGGTACGCGAGACCCAGTACTTC. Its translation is CASSNRVRETQYF.

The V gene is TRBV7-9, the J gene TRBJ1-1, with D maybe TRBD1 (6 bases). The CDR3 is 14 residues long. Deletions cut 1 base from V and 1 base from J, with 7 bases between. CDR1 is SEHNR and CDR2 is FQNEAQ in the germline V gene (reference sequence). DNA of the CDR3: TGTGCCAGCAGCTTAGAACAGGGGAACACTGAAGCTTTCTTT. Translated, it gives CASSLEQGNTEAFF.

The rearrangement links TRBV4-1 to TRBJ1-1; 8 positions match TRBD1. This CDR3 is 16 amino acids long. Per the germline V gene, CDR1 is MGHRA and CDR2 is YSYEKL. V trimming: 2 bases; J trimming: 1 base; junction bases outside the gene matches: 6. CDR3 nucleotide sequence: TGCGCCAGCAGCCAACTCTGGCAGGGGGCGAACACTGAAGCTTTCTTT. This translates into CASSQLWQGANTEAFF.

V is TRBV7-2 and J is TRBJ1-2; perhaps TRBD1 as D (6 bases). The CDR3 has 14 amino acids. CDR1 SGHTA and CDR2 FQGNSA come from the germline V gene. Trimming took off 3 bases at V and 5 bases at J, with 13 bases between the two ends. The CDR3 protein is CASSFGTQAYGYTF. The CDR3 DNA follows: TGTGCCAGCAGCTTTGGGACACAAGCTTATGGCTACACCTTC.

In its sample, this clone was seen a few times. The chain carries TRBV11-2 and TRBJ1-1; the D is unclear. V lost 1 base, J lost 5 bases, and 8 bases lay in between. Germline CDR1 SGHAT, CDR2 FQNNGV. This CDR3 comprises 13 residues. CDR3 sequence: CASSLGLQTEAFF. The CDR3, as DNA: TGTGCCAGCAGCTTAGGGTTACAAACTGAAGCTTTCTTT.

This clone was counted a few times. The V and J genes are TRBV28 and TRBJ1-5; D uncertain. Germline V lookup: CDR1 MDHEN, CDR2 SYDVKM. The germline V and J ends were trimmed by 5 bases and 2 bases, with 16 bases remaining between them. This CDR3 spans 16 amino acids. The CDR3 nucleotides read TGTGCCAGCAGTCCCTTGGCTTCCCGGGGCAATCAGCCCCAGCATTTT. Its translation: CASSPLASRGNQPQHF.

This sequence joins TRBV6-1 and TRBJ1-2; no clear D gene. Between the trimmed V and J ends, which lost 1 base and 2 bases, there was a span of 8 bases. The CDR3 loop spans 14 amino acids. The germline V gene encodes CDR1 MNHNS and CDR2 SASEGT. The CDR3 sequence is CASSEGTVNYGYTF. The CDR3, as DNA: TGTGCCAGCAGTGAAGGCACAGTCAACTATGGCTACACCTTC.

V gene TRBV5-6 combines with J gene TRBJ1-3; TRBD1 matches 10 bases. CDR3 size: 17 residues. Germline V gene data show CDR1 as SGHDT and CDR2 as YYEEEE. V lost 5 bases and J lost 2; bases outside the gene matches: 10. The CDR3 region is CASSRYTGTGAGNTIYF. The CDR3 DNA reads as TGTGCCAGCAGTAGATACACCGGGACAGGGGCTGGAAACACCATATATTTT.

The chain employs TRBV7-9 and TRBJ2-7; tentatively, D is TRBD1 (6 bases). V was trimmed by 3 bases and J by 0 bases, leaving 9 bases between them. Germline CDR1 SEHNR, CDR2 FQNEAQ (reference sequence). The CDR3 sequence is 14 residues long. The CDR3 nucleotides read TGTGCCAGCAGCTTCCGGACAGTCTCCTACGAGCAGTACTTC. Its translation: CASSFRTVSYEQYF.

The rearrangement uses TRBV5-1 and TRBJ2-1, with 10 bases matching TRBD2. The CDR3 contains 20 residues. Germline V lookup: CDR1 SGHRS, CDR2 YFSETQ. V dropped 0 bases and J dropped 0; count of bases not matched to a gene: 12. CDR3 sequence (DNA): TGCGCCAGCAGCTTGGCCGTTAGCGGGGGGCTCCAGAGCTCCTACAATGAGCAGTTCTTC. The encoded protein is CASSLAVSGGLQSSYNEQFF.